This T cell receptor (beta chain) emerged from a study of T cells after yellow fever vaccination (dated 2019 in TCRdb). With regard to the full study: Libraries from fractions with low cell numbers were prepared with the SMART-Seq v4 Ultra Low Input RNA kit. To follow T-cell clones before and after primary and booster YFV17D yellow fever vaccination, bulk TCR alpha and beta repertoires were sequenced over time. Two healthy male donors, one aged 18 to 29 and one aged 30 to 40 years, made up the cohort. Blood was drawn at multiple timepoints before and after primary and secondary immunization, with bulk PBMC replicates and cell subsets isolated. Broader findings and caveats from the paper: The study included only two donors, which limits how far the findings can be generalized. Computational filtering was required because FACS-sorted repertoires could contain abundant contaminating clonotypes from the bulk population. Most clones expanded after primary vaccination were re-detected after the booster (96% of CD4 and about 88% of CD8), suggesting broad memory maintenance. Compared with the primary T-cell response, the secondary T-cell response was faster but weaker, reaching its peak on day 5 rather than on day 15. A small fraction of clonotypes showed up in both the CD4 and CD8 compartments, probably as a result of convergent recombination.

This clonotype was seen many times. Its antigen remains unidentified. The record has no base qualities; no much larger clone is one base away. TCR cDNA was made using 5'RACE template switching, a step that added a universal primer site and unique molecular identifiers. cDNA synthesis was primed from both the TCR alpha and TCR beta constant segments. Two PCR steps were used to amplify libraries, with sample barcodes and sequencing adapters being added in the second step. Sequencing of the libraries was done on either Illumina HiSeq 2500 (2x100 bp) or NovaSeq (2x150 bp). The original pipeline was this. Demultiplexing of reads and collapsing into UMI consensus sequences were performed with MIGEC, and V(D)J alignment was carried out with MiXCR. Clonotypes responding to the vaccine were identified with edgeR on replicate PBMC samples, with the criteria of FDR below 0.01 and a log2 fold change above 5 up to day 15. Bulk clonotypes were assigned CD4 or CD8 identity according to which sequenced CD4 or CD8 repertoire held them at higher abundance. The raw public reads went through TCRdb reprocessing: fastp at Q25, MiXCR clone calling, in-frame beta chains kept. Rows merge per CDR3 protein into single entries with the most common DNA and genes. What appears here as the V and J calls and clone size reflects TCRdb's work, not the paper's. The sample data list roughly 150,000 distinct CDR3 sequences, and around 7% of these were observed just once. The top ten clonotypes cover 2.5% of the sample.

Per the publication, the treatment or condition label means: live attenuated yellow fever vaccine strain. PBMCs were isolated from peripheral blood using a standard Ficoll-Paque protocol. Dynabeads CD4 and CD8 positive selection kits were used to isolate the CD4 and CD8 T-cell fractions. RNA was extracted with TriZol from bulk PBMCs, CD4 and CD8 fractions, and dextramer-positive and dextramer-negative fractions. Sample: CD4+ T cells sorted from PBMCs, taken about 5 days after the first yellow fever vaccination. The receptor comes from a man between 18 and 29 years old who received the YFV17D yellow fever vaccine.

CDR3 protein: CASSLPGQGGKPQHF. The nucleotides read TGTGCCAGCAGTTTACCAGGGCAGGGCGGGAAGCCCCAGCATTTT. This chain is built from TRBV28 and TRBJ1-5; a tentative D match to TRBD1 spans 5 bases. The CDR1 and CDR2 encoded by the germline V gene are MDHEN and SYDVKM. Relative to germline, V is 2 bases shorter and J is 8 bases shorter, with 16 bases between their ends. The CDR3, cysteine through phenylalanine, is 15 amino acids long. Only CDR3 DNA remains: 45 bases, in frame from the first base.